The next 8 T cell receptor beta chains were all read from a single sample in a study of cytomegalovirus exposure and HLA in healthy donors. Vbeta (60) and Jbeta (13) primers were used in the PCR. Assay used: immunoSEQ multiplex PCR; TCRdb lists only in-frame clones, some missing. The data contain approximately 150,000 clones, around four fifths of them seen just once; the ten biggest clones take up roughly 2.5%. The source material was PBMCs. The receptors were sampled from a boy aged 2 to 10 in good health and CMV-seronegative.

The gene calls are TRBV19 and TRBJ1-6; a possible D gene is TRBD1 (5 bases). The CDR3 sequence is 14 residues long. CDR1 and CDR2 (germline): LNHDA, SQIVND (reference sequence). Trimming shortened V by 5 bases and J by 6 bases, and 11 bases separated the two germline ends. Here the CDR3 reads CASSYRSSNSPLHF. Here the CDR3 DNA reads TGTGCCAGTAGTTACAGGTCATCTAATTCACCCCTCCACTTT.

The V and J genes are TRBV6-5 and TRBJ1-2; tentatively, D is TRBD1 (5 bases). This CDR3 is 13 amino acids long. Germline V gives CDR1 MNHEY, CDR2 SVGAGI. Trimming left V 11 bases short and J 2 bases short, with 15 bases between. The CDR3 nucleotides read TGTGCCGCGAAGGACACGCTAAACTATGGCTACACCTTC. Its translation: CAAKDTLNYGYTF.

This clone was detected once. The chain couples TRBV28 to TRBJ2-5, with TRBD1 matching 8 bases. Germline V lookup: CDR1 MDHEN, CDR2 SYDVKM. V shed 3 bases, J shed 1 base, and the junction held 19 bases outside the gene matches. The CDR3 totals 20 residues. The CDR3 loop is CASSFTKQGEEEIPQETQYF. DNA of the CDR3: TGTGCCAGCAGTTTCACCAAACAGGGGGAGGAGGAAATTCCCCAAGAGACCCAGTACTTC.

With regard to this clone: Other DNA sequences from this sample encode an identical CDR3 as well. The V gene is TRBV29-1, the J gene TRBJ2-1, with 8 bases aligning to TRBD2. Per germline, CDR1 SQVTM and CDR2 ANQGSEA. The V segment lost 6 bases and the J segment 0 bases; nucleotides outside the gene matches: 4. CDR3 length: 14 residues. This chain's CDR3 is CSVLSGSSYNEQFF. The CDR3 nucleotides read TGCAGCGTGCTAAGCGGGAGCTCCTACAATGAGCAGTTCTTC.

CDR3 nucleotides: TGTGCCAGCAGGGATCTCGCGGGGGAGAGGGATACGCAGTATTTT. It encodes CASRDLAGERDTQYF. The chain recombines TRBV6-1 with TRBJ2-3; 7 nucleotides agree with TRBD2. The CDR3 length is 15 residues. V gave up 6 bases and J gave up 6 bases; unmatched junction bases: 12. Germline values: CDR1 MNHNS, CDR2 SASEGT.

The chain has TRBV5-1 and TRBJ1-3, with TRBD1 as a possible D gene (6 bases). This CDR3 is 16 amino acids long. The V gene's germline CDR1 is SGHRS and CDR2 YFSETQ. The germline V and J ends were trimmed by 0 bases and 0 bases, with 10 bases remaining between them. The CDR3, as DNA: TGCGCCAGCAGCTTGGGTCCGACAGGCTCTGGAAACACCATATATTTT. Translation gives CASSLGPTGSGNTIYF.

The CDR3 protein is CASSVGTTPYEQYF. The CDR3, as DNA: TGTGCCAGCAGCGTGGGGACTACACCTTACGAGCAGTACTTC. This chain connects TRBV9 to TRBJ2-7, with 7 bases aligning to TRBD2. CDR3 length: 14 amino acids. Losses at the gene ends were 2 bases for V and 4 bases for J; bases not matched to a gene: 6. Germline CDR1 and CDR2: SGDLS and YYNGEE.

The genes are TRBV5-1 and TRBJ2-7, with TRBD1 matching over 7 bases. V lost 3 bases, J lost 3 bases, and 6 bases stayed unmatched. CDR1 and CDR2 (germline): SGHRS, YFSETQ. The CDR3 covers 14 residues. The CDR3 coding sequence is TGCGCCAGCAGCTACCAGGGGGTCGGCTACGAGCAGTACTTC. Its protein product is CASSYQGVGYEQYF.